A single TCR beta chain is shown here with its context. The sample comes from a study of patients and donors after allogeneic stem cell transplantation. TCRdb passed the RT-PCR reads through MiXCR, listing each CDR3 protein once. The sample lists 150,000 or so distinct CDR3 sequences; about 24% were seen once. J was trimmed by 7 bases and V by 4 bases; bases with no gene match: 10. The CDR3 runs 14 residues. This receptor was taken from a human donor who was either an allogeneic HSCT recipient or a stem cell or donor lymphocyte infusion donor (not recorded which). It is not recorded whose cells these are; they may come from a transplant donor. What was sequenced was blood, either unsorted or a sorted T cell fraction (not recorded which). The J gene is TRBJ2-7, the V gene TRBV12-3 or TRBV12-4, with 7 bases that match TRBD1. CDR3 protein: CASSSSGLRGEQYF. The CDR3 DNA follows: TGTGCCAGCAGTTCCTCGGGGCTCAGGGGGGAGCAGTACTTC.